One and the same sample provided the 4 T cell receptor beta chains below, sequenced in a study of blood T cell repertoires in COVID-19. Method: immunoSEQ multiplex PCR; TCRdb's copy keeps in-frame clones and lacks some. The table has 270,000 or so clones, roughly 86% seen once. Input material: PBMCs or T cells enriched from blood (not recorded which). Receptor source: a woman aged 18 to 35 who had recovered from COVID-19.

The chain carries TRBV27 and TRBJ2-7; 10 positions match TRBD2. The trim removed 5 bases at V and 4 bases at J, leaving 8 bases unmatched. The CDR3 has 15 residues. CDR1 is MNHEY, CDR2 SMNVEV, per germline (reference sequence). CDR3 amino acids: CASSTLAGVGYEQYF. DNA of the CDR3: TGTGCCAGCAGTACCCTAGCGGGAGTCGGGTACGAGCAGTACTTC.

This rearrangement joins TRBV7-3 to TRBJ2-2, with D possibly matching TRBD2 (5 bases). CDR3 size: 18 residues. Trimming took off 1 base at V and 0 bases at J, with 15 bases between the two ends. Germline V CDR1 and CDR2: SGHTA, FQGTGA. The CDR3 here is CASSLRVGGRSNTGELFF. CDR3 bases: TGTGCCAGCAGCTTAAGAGTAGGAGGTAGATCGAACACCGGGGAGCTGTTTTTT.

The chain joins TRBV13 to TRBJ2-7; 12 bases map to TRBD1. V gave up 5 bases and J gave up 7 bases; unmatched junction bases: 12. Germline lookup yields CDR1 PRHDT and CDR2 FYEKMQ (reference sequence). CDR3 length: 16 residues. CDR3 nucleotide sequence: TGTGCCAGCAGCCCCCCCGGGGACAGGGGGCATGGGGAGCAGTACTTC. Its translation is CASSPPGDRGHGEQYF.

The V and J genes are TRBV10-1 and TRBJ2-5, with 14 bases matching TRBD2. CDR1 WNHNN and CDR2 SYGVQD come from the germline V gene (reference sequence). V dropped 0 bases and J dropped 5; count of bases not matched to a gene: 5. The CDR3 is 17 residues long. CDR3 sequence: CASSESGLAGGRETQYF. CDR3 sequence (DNA): TGCGCCAGCAGTGAGTCCGGACTAGCGGGGGGCCGGGAGACCCAGTACTTC.